The 26 T cell receptor beta chains below were found in one sample sequenced in a study of T-cell reconstitution after alpha-beta-depleted transplantation in children. Unique molecular identifiers tagged the TCRbeta library. TCRdb fed the PCR reads into MiXCR, producing one record per CDR3 protein. This sample yields 85,000 to 120,000 distinct CDR3 sequences, of which 4.5% to 7.5% are seen a single time; around 5.6% belongs to the top ten. The sample was PBMCs, mostly from graft donor cells, taken 60 days after TCRalphabeta/CD19-depleted stem cell transplant. The receptor source for this set is a female patient aged 2 to 10 who had a stem cell transplant for Fanconi anemia, so the T cells may come from the graft donor.

This clonotype was observed at least ten times. CDR3 loop: CASSRYRSETQYF. The CDR3 nucleotides read TGTGCCAGCAGTCGTTACAGGTCGGAGACCCAGTACTTC. V usage is TRBV4-2 and J usage is TRBJ2-5, with D tentatively TRBD1 (5 bases). The CDR3 has 13 amino acids. Per the germline V gene, CDR1 is LGHNA and CDR2 is YNFKEQ. The V gene lost 6 bases and the J gene lost 5 bases, with 13 bases spanning the gap.

This clonotype has ten or more counts. This chain uses TRBV28 with TRBJ2-3; TRBD2 matches 9 bases. This CDR3 region has 15 residues. V lost 6 bases and J lost 6; bases outside the gene matches: 10. CDR1 and CDR2 from the germline V gene are MDHEN and SYDVKM. The CDR3 spells CASSRSHGLADTQYF. The CDR3 DNA reads as TGTGCCAGCAGCCGAAGCCACGGACTAGCGGATACGCAGTATTTT.

This clonotype has a count of ten or more. This chain uses TRBV28 with TRBJ2-1; D remains unclear. The CDR3 is 12 amino acids. Germline lookup yields CDR1 MDHEN and CDR2 SYDVKM. Trimming removed 10 bases from V and 8 bases from J, with 15 bases in between. Written as DNA, the CDR3 is TGTGCCACCCTTAAGTGGGCCCATGAGCAGTTCTTC. Translated, it gives CATLKWAHEQFF.

This clonotype appeared many times. The chain joins TRBV3-1 to TRBJ1-2; possibly TRBD1 for D (6 bases). Germline assignment: CDR1 LGHDT and CDR2 YNNKEL (reference sequence). The CDR3 has 15 amino acids. The V and J ends lost 0 bases and 8 bases respectively, with 16 bases between them. CDR3: CASSQEWSGDRGYTF. CDR3 sequence (DNA): TGTGCCAGCAGCCAAGAATGGTCAGGGGATCGGGGCTACACCTTC.

Ten or more counts support this clonotype. The chain uses TRBV7-9 and TRBJ2-1; 11 nucleotides line up with TRBD2. V lost 2 bases and J lost 4; bases outside the gene matches: 1. The CDR3 covers 15 residues. Germline CDR1 reads SEHNR; CDR2 reads FQNEAQ (reference sequence). The CDR3 DNA follows: TGTGCCAGCAGCTTACTAGCGGGGGGATACAATGAGCAGTTCTTC. Protein sequence: CASSLLAGGYNEQFF. The variable domain in full, with the rest retrieved from reference TRBV7-9 and TRBJ2-1, is DTGVSQNPRHKITKRGQNVTFRCDPISEHNRLYWYRQTLGQGPEFLTYFQNEAQLEKSRLLSDRFSAERPKGSFSTLEIQRTEQGDSAMYLCASSLLAGGYNEQFFGPGTRLTVL.

This clonotype appeared a few times. A read error is likely, as this CDR3 ends without the conserved phenylalanine or tryptophan. This chain joins TRBV10-3 and TRBJ1-4; tentatively, D is TRBD1 (6 bases). Germline CDR1 is ENHRY and CDR2 is SYGVKD. This CDR3 comprises 12 residues. V shed 11 bases and J shed 7 bases, with 14 bases lying between them. The CDR3 is CASTDSLEKLFY. DNA of the CDR3: TGTGCCTCCACGGACAGCCTTGAAAAACTGTTTTAT.

The sample holds many counts of this clonotype. V gene TRBV5-6 combines with J gene TRBJ1-1; D might be TRBD1 (5 bases). Looked up from germline, CDR1 is SGHDT and CDR2 is YYEEEE. CDR3 length: 15 amino acids. V dropped 3 bases and J dropped 1 base, with 13 bases sitting between them. CDR3 protein: CASSSPGRPNTEAFF. CDR3 nucleotide sequence: TGTGCCAGCAGCTCCCCGGGACGGCCGAACACTGAAGCTTTCTTT.

This clonotype was counted only a few times. This sequence joins TRBV29-1 and TRBJ2-2; a weak D match, TRBD2 (5 bases). The CDR3 extends over 13 amino acids. Trimming took off 2 bases at V and 6 bases at J, with 10 bases between the two ends. Germline V gives CDR1 SQVTM, CDR2 ANQGSEA. The CDR3 DNA is TGCAGCGTTGAAATCATCGGGGCCGGGGAGCTGTTTTTT. This sequence encodes CSVEIIGAGELFF.

The CDR3 DNA follows: TGCAGCGTTTCTTGGAAAAACATTCAGTACTTC. This codes for CSVSWKNIQYF. The chain links TRBV29-1 to TRBJ2-4, with D uncertain. The CDR3 contains 11 residues. Germline V gives CDR1 SQVTM, CDR2 ANQGSEA. V was shortened by 5 bases and J by 4 bases, with 6 bases between the two germline ends.

This clonotype was detected ten times or more. The rearrangement links TRBV5-1 to TRBJ2-3, with D tentatively TRBD2 (6 bases). CDR1 is SGHRS and CDR2 is YFSETQ in the germline V gene. V shed 0 bases and J shed 4 bases, with 15 bases lying between them. The CDR3 loop spans 16 amino acids. The CDR3 bases are TGCGCCAGCAGCTTGGCCGTCGCGGGGATGTCAGATACGCAGTATTTT. Translation: CASSLAVAGMSDTQYF.

This clonotype was detected a few times. This chain connects TRBV5-1 to TRBJ2-5; 7 bases match TRBD1. Germline trimming cut 2 bases from V and 1 base from J; bases unmatched to any gene: 5. Per germline, CDR1 SGHRS and CDR2 YFSETQ. The CDR3 is made up of 15 amino acids. CDR3: CASSFSAGGQETQYF. The CDR3 coding sequence is TGCGCCAGCAGCTTTTCGGCAGGGGGCCAAGAGACCCAGTACTTC.

In regard to this clonotype: A much larger clone sits a single nucleotide away, making a read error possible. The rearrangement joins TRBV12-3 or TRBV12-4 to TRBJ2-1; D possibly matches TRBD1 or TRBD2 (5 bases each). CDR3 length equals 18 residues. V dropped 6 bases and J dropped 8 bases, with 29 bases sitting between them. The CDR3 sequence: CASSPRAPERAIGDEQFF. CDR3 nucleotide sequence: TGTGCCAGCAGCCCTAGAGCCCCCGAGAGGGCCATAGGGGATGAGCAGTTCTTC.

This clonotype occurred a few times. The CDR3 region has the DNA TGTGCCAGCAGTTTACTAGGGGGCACTGAAGCTTTCTTT. Translated, it gives CASSLLGGTEAFF. V is TRBV28 and J is TRBJ1-1; weak D call: TRBD1 (6 bases). CDR1 and CDR2 (germline): MDHEN, SYDVKM. CDR3 length: 13 residues. V lost 2 bases to trimming and J lost 4 bases, with 8 bases between them.

This clonotype was counted at least ten times. The V and J genes are TRBV10-3 and TRBJ2-1; 10 bases map to TRBD2. The CDR3 extends over 14 amino acids. The trim removed 4 bases at V and 10 bases at J, leaving 7 bases unmatched. CDR1 ENHRY and CDR2 SYGVKD come from the germline V gene. In DNA form, the CDR3 reads TGTGCCATCAGTGGGCTAGCGGGAGTCGGAGAGCAGTTCTTC. Amino acid sequence: CAISGLAGVGEQFF.

This clonotype was observed at least ten times. The chain combines TRBV7-2 with TRBJ1-6; D is unresolved. Germline-derived CDR1 and CDR2 are SGHTA and FQGNSA. This CDR3 is built from 14 residues. The ends were cut back, 3 bases at V and 6 bases at J, with 9 bases in the middle. CDR3 DNA: TGTGCCAGCAGCTTGGCGTCAGCTAATTCACCCCTCCACTTT. The encoded protein is CASSLASANSPLHF.

This clonotype was recorded at least ten times. The J gene is TRBJ2-4, the V gene TRBV12-3 or TRBV12-4, with D tentatively TRBD2 (6 bases). This CDR3 has 13 amino acids. The V end was cut by 6 bases, the J end by 8 bases, with 14 bases between. This chain's CDR3 is CASSPPGGDIQYF. CDR3 DNA sequence: TGTGCCAGCAGCCCACCCGGGGGAGACATTCAGTACTTC.

This clonotype was counted between two and nine times. The V and J genes are TRBV29-1 and TRBJ2-2; 8 bases line up with TRBD1. Germline values: CDR1 SQVTM, CDR2 ANQGSEA. The trim removed 4 bases at V and 4 bases at J, leaving 2 bases unmatched. The CDR3 has 13 residues. This CDR3 is CSVGTGITGELFF. CDR3 coding DNA: TGCAGCGTTGGGACAGGGATCACCGGGGAGCTGTTTTTT.

The chain links TRBV10-2 to TRBJ1-3, with D possibly being TRBD1 (5 bases). Trimming pared 8 bases from V and 0 bases from J, leaving 14 bases between. Germline CDR1 reads WSHSY; CDR2 reads SAAADI. The CDR3 is 15 residues long. CDR3 residues: CASSPDSFSGNTIYF. The CDR3 nucleotides read TGCGCCAGCTCCCCTGACAGCTTCTCTGGAAACACCATATATTTT.

This clonotype has ten or more counts. The chain employs TRBV7-6 and TRBJ2-1, with 7 positions matching TRBD2. Losses at the gene ends were 5 bases for V and 4 bases for J; bases not matched to a gene: 17. Germline loops: CDR1 SGHVS, CDR2 FNYEAQ. The CDR3 is made up of 18 amino acids. The CDR3 loop is CASSPRLAAYSKYNEQFF. The CDR3 DNA reads TGTGCCAGCAGCCCGCGACTAGCAGCCTACTCTAAATACAATGAGCAGTTCTTC.

Ten or more counts support this clonotype. This sequence joins TRBV9 and TRBJ2-7; perhaps TRBD2 as D (5 bases). Trimming cost V 4 bases and J 0 bases, with 11 bases left between them. This CDR3 is built from 14 residues. Germline CDR1 is SGDLS and CDR2 is YYNGEE. In DNA form, the CDR3 reads TGTGCCAGCAGCCCGAGACTATCCTCCTACGAGCAGTACTTC. It translates to CASSPRLSSYEQYF.

This clonotype showed up many times. CDR3 region: CASSLHPPVYEQYF. The CDR3 DNA reads TGTGCCAGCAGCTTACACCCCCCAGTCTACGAGCAGTACTTC. The chain carries TRBV7-9 and TRBJ2-7; no firm D call. The germline V and J ends were trimmed by 2 bases and 3 bases, with 11 bases remaining between them. The germline V gene has CDR1 SEHNR and CDR2 FQNEAQ (reference sequence). This CDR3 comprises 14 residues.

At least ten counts were recorded for this clonotype. The rearrangement joins TRBV3-1 to TRBJ1-4; D uncertain. The germline V gene encodes CDR1 LGHDT and CDR2 YNNKEL (reference sequence). The CDR3 totals 12 residues. V was trimmed by 2 bases and J by 8 bases, leaving 6 bases between them. The CDR3 here is CASSQLGEKLFF. In DNA, the CDR3 is TGTGCCAGCAGCCAACTGGGGGAAAAACTGTTTTTT. The complete variable domain, with remaining parts taken from reference TRBV3-1 and TRBJ1-4, reads DTAVSQTPKYLVTQMGNDKSIKCEQNLGHDTMYWYKQDSKKFLKIMFSYNNKELIINETVPNRFSPKSPDKAHLNLHINSLELGDSAVYFCASSQLGEKLFFGSGTQLSVL.

There are many counts of this clonotype. The chain links TRBV25-1 to TRBJ2-6; D gene unclear. Germline V CDR1 and CDR2: MGHDK, SYGVNS. V was trimmed by 1 base and J by 0 bases, leaving 4 bases between them. CDR3 size: 15 residues. CDR3 nucleotides: TGTGCCAGCAGTGAATCGGGCTCTGGGGCCAACGTCCTGACTTTC. It translates to CASSESGSGANVLTF.

This clonotype appeared many times. The chain employs TRBV5-1 and TRBJ2-1; D call uncertain. The germline V gene encodes CDR1 SGHRS and CDR2 YFSETQ. This CDR3 is 15 amino acids long. V was pared by 2 bases and J by 7 bases, with 16 bases between. CDR3 sequence: CASSFRVDVQNEQFF. The DNA for the CDR3 is TGCGCCAGCAGCTTTCGTGTGGACGTTCAGAATGAGCAGTTCTTC.

This clonotype has just a few counts. The chain is built from TRBV5-1 and TRBJ2-5; D not resolved. V was shortened by 0 bases and J by 2 bases, with 8 bases between the two germline ends. This CDR3 comprises 14 residues. Germline assignment: CDR1 SGHRS and CDR2 YFSETQ. DNA for the CDR3: TGCGCCAGCAGCTTGGGGACCTTTCAAGAGACCCAGTACTTC. Amino acid sequence: CASSLGTFQETQYF.

This rearrangement joins TRBV6-5 to TRBJ2-5, with 9 bases identical to TRBD2. The CDR3 length is 15 residues. The V gene's germline CDR1 is MNHEY and CDR2 SVGAGI. J was trimmed by 3 bases and V by 2 bases; bases with no gene match: 4. CDR3 residues: CASSYRAGGEETQYF. Here the CDR3 DNA reads TGTGCCAGCAGTTACAGAGCGGGGGGAGAAGAGACCCAGTACTTC.